Sequencing of this T cell receptor beta chain was carried out in a study of cytomegalovirus exposure and HLA in healthy donors. CDR3 length: 15 amino acids. The germline V gene encodes CDR1 SGDLS and CDR2 YYNGEE. The ends lost 4 bases at V and 3 bases at J; junction bases unmatched: 7. This PCR relied on a set of 60 Vbeta primers and 13 Jbeta primers. Assay used: immunoSEQ multiplex PCR; TCRdb lists only in-frame clones, some missing. In the table there are about 120,000 clones, about 80% of which are singletons. This TCR came from a man younger than 40 in good health and CMV-seropositive. The chain carries TRBV9 and TRBJ2-7, with TRBD2 matching 10 bases. The sequenced material came from PBMCs. Here the CDR3 reads CASSISSGGNYEQYF. The CDR3 DNA reads TGTGCCAGCAGCATATCTAGCGGGGGTAACTACGAGCAGTACTTC.